Following are 27 T cell receptor beta chains from one sample sequenced in a study of cytomegalovirus exposure and HLA in healthy donors. The assay was immunoSEQ multiplex PCR, and TCRdb's table has in-frame clones only and misses some. The sample lists tens of thousands of clones, about 90% occurring once. Sequenced input: PBMCs. These receptors came from a woman aged 18-30 years in good health and CMV-seropositive.

The chain is built from TRBV18 and TRBJ2-2; TRBD1 aligns across 8 bases. Per the germline V gene, CDR1 is KGHSH and CDR2 is LQKENI. V lost 2 bases, J lost 5 bases, and 4 bases stayed unmatched. The length of the CDR3 is 15 residues. CDR3 region: CASSPGQGDTGELFF. The CDR3, as DNA: TGTGCCAGCTCACCAGGACAGGGAGATACCGGGGAGCTGTTTTTT.

The chain couples TRBV11-1 to TRBJ1-2; a possible D gene is TRBD1 (5 bases). V was pared by 0 bases and J by 6 bases, with 5 bases between. CDR1 and CDR2 from the germline V gene are SGHAT and FQDESV (reference sequence). The CDR3 sequence is 12 residues long. The CDR3 sequence is CASSLAGDGYTF. In DNA form, the CDR3 reads TGTGCCAGCAGCTTAGCAGGGGATGGCTACACCTTC.

The gene calls are TRBV13 and TRBJ2-2; the match to TRBD2 covers 13 bases. The J segment lost 1 base and the V segment lost 3 bases, leaving 8 bases of the junction unmatched. CDR3 length: 19 residues. Germline loops: CDR1 PRHDT, CDR2 FYEKMQ (reference sequence). The CDR3, as DNA: TGTGCCAGCAGCTTCGGACTAGCGGGAGTCTACGGGAACACCGGGGAGCTGTTTTTT. As protein: CASSFGLAGVYGNTGELFF. Complete variable domain (other parts from reference TRBV13 and TRBJ2-2): AAGVIQSPRHLIKEKRETATLKCYPIPRHDTVYWYQQGPGQDPQFLISFYEKMQSDKGSIPDRFSAQQFSDYHSELNMSSLELGDSALYFCASSFGLAGVYGNTGELFFGEGSRLTVL.

CDR3 bases: TGTGCCAGCAGCCAACAGGGGATAACCTCTGGAAACACCATATATTTT. It codes for CASSQQGITSGNTIYF. The rearrangement links TRBV7-9 to TRBJ1-3, with TRBD1 matching 7 bases. Trimming cost V 5 bases and J 0 bases; bases outside gene matches: 7. Germline CDR1 is SEHNR and CDR2 is FQNEAQ (reference sequence). The CDR3 totals 16 residues.

This chain joins TRBV6-1 and TRBJ1-2, with D uncertain. The CDR3 has 12 amino acids. Germline CDR1 reads MNHNS; CDR2 reads SASEGT. The V and J ends lost 7 bases and 4 bases respectively, with 10 bases between them. CDR3 bases: TGTGCCAGCAAGCACAGCCCCTATGGCTACACCTTC. Translation: CASKHSPYGYTF.

This chain joins TRBV9 and TRBJ2-7, with 9 bases fitting TRBD1. The CDR3 consists of 15 residues. The germline V gene has CDR1 SGDLS and CDR2 YYNGEE. V shed 4 bases, J shed 2 bases, and the junction held 7 bases outside the gene matches. In DNA, the CDR3 is TGTGCCAGCAGCCCAGGGACAGGGAATACCTACGAGCAGTACTTC. Protein product: CASSPGTGNTYEQYF.

CDR3: CASSLGTSGAGELFF. The CDR3, as DNA: TGTGCCAGCAGTTTAGGGACTAGCGGGGCCGGGGAGCTGTTTTTT. The V call is TRBV27, the J call TRBJ2-2; TRBD2 matches at 13 bases. The CDR3 has 15 amino acids. In germline, CDR1 is MNHEY, CDR2 SMNVEV (reference sequence). The trim removed 2 bases at V and 6 bases at J, leaving 0 bases unmatched.

The chain employs TRBV4-2 and TRBJ2-7; 11 nucleotides line up with TRBD2. The length of the CDR3 is 16 residues. Germline V CDR1 and CDR2: LGHNA, YNFKEQ. V dropped 0 bases and J dropped 0; count of bases not matched to a gene: 1. Written as DNA, the CDR3 is TGTGCCAGCAGCCAAGATGGGACTAGCGGCTCCTACGAGCAGTACTTC. Its translation is CASSQDGTSGSYEQYF.

This chain joins TRBV6-1 and TRBJ2-3; tentatively, D is TRBD2 (7 bases). Germline V lookup: CDR1 MNHNS, CDR2 SASEGT. This CDR3 spans 15 amino acids. Between the trimmed V and J ends, which lost 3 bases and 4 bases, there was a span of 14 bases. The CDR3 sequence: CASSDQGRVADTQYF. CDR3 DNA sequence: TGTGCCAGCAGTGACCAGGGGAGGGTAGCAGATACGCAGTATTTT.

This clone appeared once. The rearrangement links TRBV27 to TRBJ2-7; 8 bases agree with TRBD2. The V gene end was trimmed by 5 bases and the J gene end by 3 bases; junction bases not matched to a gene: 6. The CDR3 has 14 residues. Germline CDR1 MNHEY, CDR2 SMNVEV (reference sequence). The DNA for the CDR3 is TGTGCCAGCAGTCCTTTTCGGGGGGGCTACGAGCAGTACTTC. Protein product: CASSPFRGGYEQYF.

The V call is TRBV10-2, the J call TRBJ1-1, with D unclear. Trimming left V 5 bases short and J 10 bases short, with 11 bases between. Germline V gene data show CDR1 as WSHSY and CDR2 as SAAADI. The CDR3 sequence is 11 residues long. CDR3 region: CASSWEGAAFF. For the CDR3, the DNA is TGCGCCAGCAGTTGGGAGGGTGCAGCTTTCTTT.

This chain uses TRBV7-6 with TRBJ1-2; D gene uncertain. V gave up 4 bases and J gave up 2 bases, with 20 bases separating them. CDR1 is SGHVS and CDR2 is FNYEAQ in the germline V gene. CDR3 length equals 17 residues. The CDR3 protein is CASSSRNIRAWNYGYTF. CDR3 DNA: TGTGCCAGCAGCTCCCGTAACATTCGAGCGTGGAACTATGGCTACACCTTC.

The gene calls are TRBV9 and TRBJ2-5; the match to TRBD2 covers 11 bases. Per the germline V gene, CDR1 is SGDLS and CDR2 is YYNGEE. The CDR3 runs to 15 residues. Losses at the gene ends were 4 bases for V and 5 bases for J; bases not matched to a gene: 7. CDR3 residues: CASSPATSGVETQYF. DNA of the CDR3: TGTGCCAGCAGCCCGGCGACTAGCGGGGTTGAGACCCAGTACTTC. Full variable domain (remainder filled in from reference TRBV9 and TRBJ2-5): DSGVTQTPKHLITATGQRVTLRCSPRSGDLSVYWYQQSLDQGLQFLIQYYNGEERAKGNILERFSAQQFPDLHSELNLSSLELGDSALYFCASSPATSGVETQYFGPGTRLLVL.

This clone was counted a single time. The junction departs from germline at one end; a sequencing error may be responsible. J is TRBJ2-2 and V is TRBV7-7, with 8 bases fitting TRBD2. This CDR3 has 16 residues. Germline V CDR1 and CDR2: SSHAT, FNYEAQ (reference sequence). The CDR3 region is CASSLSVAGNIGELFF. The CDR3, as DNA: TGTGCTAGCAGCTTATCGGTAGCGGGGAATATCGGGGAGCTGTTTTTT.

V usage is TRBV27 and J usage is TRBJ2-3; possibly TRBD2 for D (6 bases). The V end lost 3 bases, the J end lost 4 bases, and 11 bases lay between the germline ends. This CDR3 is built from 14 residues. Germline V gives CDR1 MNHEY, CDR2 SMNVEV (reference sequence). CDR3 sequence reads: CASSFQTRADTQYF. DNA of the CDR3: TGTGCCAGCAGTTTCCAGACTAGAGCAGATACGCAGTATTTT.

The J gene is TRBJ2-1, the V gene TRBV18, with 12 bases identical to TRBD2. CDR1 and CDR2 (germline): KGHSH, LQKENI. This CDR3 is built from 16 residues. J lost 9 bases, V lost 6 bases, and 12 bases had no gene match. The CDR3 protein is CASSLNPSGRAGEQFF. The CDR3 nucleotides read TGTGCCAGCTCGCTGAACCCTAGCGGGAGGGCCGGTGAGCAGTTCTTC.

The CDR3 is CASGGWGRGRNEQFF. CDR3 sequence (DNA): TGTGCCAGCGGGGGTTGGGGCCGCGGGAGGAATGAGCAGTTCTTC. V usage is TRBV5-6 and J usage is TRBJ2-1, with 8 nucleotides matching TRBD2. The CDR3 has 15 residues. Germline V CDR1 and CDR2: SGHDT, YYEEEE. The V segment lost 7 bases and the J segment 7 bases; nucleotides outside the gene matches: 13.

This clone has only one observation. The CDR3 nucleotides read TGTGCCAGCTCACCACGCGACTTATATCTAGAGACCCAGTACTTC. This gives the protein CASSPRDLYLETQYF. The V gene is TRBV18, the J gene TRBJ2-5; D uncertain. Germline lookup yields CDR1 KGHSH and CDR2 LQKENI. The CDR3 contains 15 residues. V shed 1 base and J shed 4 bases, with 13 bases lying between them.

This clone appeared once. This chain links TRBV19 with TRBJ2-1; D perhaps matches TRBD2 (7 bases). The CDR3 is made up of 18 amino acids. V lost 2 bases and J lost 2, with 19 bases in between. Germline CDR1 and CDR2: LNHDA and SQIVND (reference sequence). CDR3 region: CASSIRPLTGGAYNEQFF. Here the CDR3 DNA reads TGTGCCAGTAGTATACGTCCTCTTACGGGGGGCGCCTACAATGAGCAGTTCTTC.

The chain couples TRBV2 to TRBJ2-3; a possible D gene is TRBD2 (5 bases). Trimming cost V 3 bases and J 6 bases, with 13 bases left between them. Germline V gene data show CDR1 as SNHLY and CDR2 as FYNNEI. The length of the CDR3 is 14 residues. Here the CDR3 DNA reads TGTGCCAGCAGTGACAGTGGGAGTGGGGATACGCAGTATTTT. It yields the protein CASSDSGSGDTQYF.

This clone showed up just a few times. The V gene is TRBV6-6, the J gene TRBJ2-7; 8 nucleotides match TRBD1. V lost 6 bases and J lost 5; bases outside the gene matches: 12. This CDR3 is 15 amino acids long. CDR1 is MNHNY, CDR2 SVGAGI, per germline (reference sequence). The CDR3 DNA is TGTGCCAGCAGCGACAGGGACGGACAGGGCGACGAGCAGTACTTC. Translation: CASSDRDGQGDEQYF.

This chain connects TRBV18 to TRBJ2-7; no clear D gene. Deletions cut 5 bases from V and 4 bases from J, with 6 bases between. Germline assignment: CDR1 KGHSH and CDR2 LQKENI. CDR3 length: 11 residues. CDR3 nucleotide sequence: TGTGCCAGCTCAGACGGGTACGAGCAGTACTTC. Translation gives CASSDGYEQYF.

This sequence joins TRBV11-2 and TRBJ2-5; 7 bases are shared with TRBD1. V shed 4 bases and J 2 bases; nucleotides not matched to a gene: 7. The CDR3 has 15 amino acids. The germline V gene has CDR1 SGHAT and CDR2 FQNNGV. CDR3 bases: TGTGCCAGCAGCTCATATGGGACAGAACAAGAGACCCAGTACTTC. Translation: CASSSYGTEQETQYF.

The chain uses TRBV11-3 and TRBJ2-7; 8 bases agree with TRBD2. CDR1 SGHNT and CDR2 YENEEA come from the germline V gene. This CDR3 is 13 amino acids long. J was trimmed by 5 bases and V by 0 bases; bases with no gene match: 0. The CDR3 nucleotides read TGTGCCAGCAGCTTAGACGGGAGGGACGAGCAGTACTTC. This sequence encodes CASSLDGRDEQYF.

The chain is built from TRBV9 and TRBJ2-1, with 7 positions matching TRBD2. CDR1 is SGDLS and CDR2 is YYNGEE in the germline V gene. With V trimmed by 4 bases and J by 2 bases, 6 bases remained unmatched. The CDR3 has 15 amino acids. CDR3: CASSLGGETYNEQFF. The DNA for the CDR3 is TGTGCCAGCAGCCTGGGGGGGGAAACCTACAATGAGCAGTTCTTC.

A remark on this clone: The junction departs from the called germline gene at one end, perhaps through a read error. The genes are TRBV9 and TRBJ2-1; TRBD2 agrees at 13 bases. This CDR3 has 14 residues. Germline V gene lookup returns CDR1 SGDLS and CDR2 YYNGEE. CDR3 bases: TGTGTCAGCAGCGTAGGGACTAGCGGGGATGAGCAGTTCTTC. It encodes CVSSVGTSGDEQFF.

This chain links TRBV29-1 with TRBJ2-1; possibly TRBD2 for D (6 bases). Germline lookup yields CDR1 SQVTM and CDR2 ANQGSEA. The CDR3 totals 11 residues. The CDR3 bases are TGCAGTCAAGTCGGGGGTGGTGAGCAGTTCTTC. This translates into CSQVGGGEQFF.